One and the same sample provided the 25 T cell receptor beta chains below, sequenced in a study of cytomegalovirus exposure and HLA in healthy donors (dated by TCRdb to about 2017). Libraries were made using the immunoSEQ multiplex PCR assay. For the multiplex PCR, a mixture combining 60 forward primers for TCR Vbeta segments and 13 reverse primers for TCR Jbeta segments was used. This immuneACCESS table, as held by TCRdb, lists in-frame sequences with V and J called but not all clones. Of the missing ones, under half trace to an unresolved V gene in checked studies; the others have no known cause. This sample lists roughly 150,000 clones; roughly 65% were detected once. The ten largest clones represent 1.5% to 2% of the sample. Sequencing was done on a sample of PBMCs. The receptors were gathered from a woman aged 30 to 39 in good health and CMV-seronegative.

The J gene is TRBJ2-7, the V gene TRBV5-8, with D tentatively TRBD1 (7 bases). V lost 5 bases to trimming and J lost 6 bases, with 21 bases between them. The germline CDR1 and CDR2 sequences are SGHTS and YDEGEE. This CDR3 has 15 amino acids. CDR3 nucleotides: TGTGCCAGCAGGCGAACGGTCAGGGGGGAGCGCGAGCAGTACGTC. Its protein is CASRRTVRGEREQYV.

The chain uses TRBV7-9 and TRBJ1-1; D may be TRBD1 (6 bases). This CDR3 comprises 14 residues. Trimming took 0 bases from V and 1 from J, leaving 6 bases between them. Germline CDR1 and CDR2: SEHNR and FQNEAQ (reference sequence). The CDR3 sequence is CASSLAGGNTEAFF. The CDR3 region has the DNA TGTGCCAGCAGCTTAGCAGGGGGGAACACTGAAGCTTTCTTT.

This clone was counted a few times. The rearrangement uses TRBV10-3 and TRBJ1-2; D call uncertain. Germline loops: CDR1 ENHRY, CDR2 SYGVKD. CDR3 length equals 15 residues. Trimming stripped 0 bases from V and 3 bases from J, with 11 bases between. This CDR3 is CAISESTVTYYGYTF. CDR3 bases: TGTGCCATCAGTGAGTCGACCGTGACTTACTATGGCTACACCTTC.

This clone was seen a handful of times. The chain has TRBV4-1 and TRBJ1-4, with TRBD1 identical over 7 bases. The CDR3 is 17 residues long. Germline loops: CDR1 MGHRA, CDR2 YSYEKL. J lost 1 base, V lost 7 bases, and 12 bases had no gene match. Here the CDR3 DNA reads TGCGCCAGCACCCCCGGGACAGACTCTTTAACTAATGAAAAACTGTTTTTT. Its protein is CASTPGTDSLTNEKLFF.

The chain recombines TRBV5-1 with TRBJ2-5; 7 nucleotides match TRBD2. From germline, CDR1 is SGHRS and CDR2 YFSETQ. This CDR3 has 16 amino acids. The V and J ends lost 0 bases and 1 base, in that order; junction bases with no gene match: 6. The CDR3: CASSLGGAGPQETQYF. CDR3 DNA: TGCGCCAGCAGCTTGGGGGGAGCGGGGCCCCAAGAGACCCAGTACTTC. Variable domain in full (rest from reference TRBV5-1 and TRBJ2-5): KAGVTQTPRYLIKTRGQQVTLSCSPISGHRSVSWYQQTPGQGLQFLFEYFSETQRNKGNFPGRFSGRQFSNSRSEMNVSTLELGDSALYLCASSLGGAGPQETQYFGPGTRLLVL.

The rearrangement joins TRBV7-2 to TRBJ2-1, with D unresolved. In germline, CDR1 is SGHTA, CDR2 FQGNSA. Deletions cut 5 bases from V and 8 bases from J, with 19 bases between. This CDR3 spans 15 amino acids. CDR3 residues: CASSREASPPDEQFF. Here the CDR3 DNA reads TGTGCCAGCAGCCGAGAAGCGAGCCCCCCGGATGAGCAGTTCTTC.

This chain uses TRBV30 with TRBJ1-5; possible D gene TRBD1, 6 bases. The germline CDR1 and CDR2 sequences are GTSNPN and SVGIG (reference sequence). The V and J ends lost 1 base and 4 bases respectively, with 8 bases between them. This CDR3 contains 13 residues. CDR3 bases: TGTGCCTGGAGTGAAGGGGGAAATCAGCCCCAGCATTTT. As protein: CAWSEGGNQPQHF.

The genes are TRBV28 and TRBJ1-1, with unresolved D. The CDR3 sequence is 14 residues long. Per the germline V gene, CDR1 is MDHEN and CDR2 is SYDVKM. Trimming left V 2 bases short and J 6 bases short, with 13 bases between. The CDR3: CASSLTSGFAEAFF. The DNA of the CDR3 is TGTGCCAGCAGTTTAACAAGCGGGTTTGCTGAAGCTTTCTTT.

The rearrangement joins TRBV7-6 to TRBJ1-2; 9 bases fit TRBD1. Germline V CDR1 and CDR2: SGHVS, FNYEAQ. This CDR3 contains 15 residues. V dropped 5 bases and J dropped 2; count of bases not matched to a gene: 6. In DNA, the CDR3 is TGTGCCAGCAGCGGCCGGACAGGGGAAAACTATGGCTACACCTTC. Translation: CASSGRTGENYGYTF.

The chain recombines TRBV5-1 with TRBJ1-2; a weak D match, TRBD1 (6 bases). The germline V gene has CDR1 SGHRS and CDR2 YFSETQ. The V end was cut by 2 bases, the J end by 8 bases, with 13 bases between. The CDR3 is 13 residues long. The CDR3 region is CASSFRAGDGYTF. The CDR3 DNA reads TGCGCCAGCAGCTTTAGGGCAGGGGACGGCTACACCTTC.

The chain joins TRBV20-1 to TRBJ2-1, with 8 bases fitting TRBD2. This CDR3 has 11 residues. Germline V gene lookup returns CDR1 DFQATT and CDR2 SNEGSKA (reference sequence). For the CDR3, the DNA is TGCAGCGCCGGGGGGGCGTGGGAGCAGTTCTTC. It encodes CSAGGAWEQFF.

The V gene is TRBV6-6, the J gene TRBJ2-1; possibly TRBD1 for D (5 bases). Germline-derived CDR1 and CDR2 are MNHNY and SVGAGI (reference sequence). This CDR3 region has 14 residues. Trimming removed 8 bases at V and 2 bases at J, with 13 bases between. CDR3 in DNA: TGTGCCAGCGGTCACCAGGGAACCTACAATGAGCAGTTCTTC. This encodes CASGHQGTYNEQFF.

The V and J genes are TRBV5-1 and TRBJ1-1, with 7 bases aligning to TRBD1. The CDR3 covers 16 residues. Germline V lookup: CDR1 SGHRS, CDR2 YFSETQ. J lost 3 bases, V lost 6 bases, and 14 bases had no gene match. DNA for the CDR3: TGCGCCAGCACCATTGACTATGACAGGGACGACACTGAAGCTTTCTTT. It yields the protein CASTIDYDRDDTEAFF. The variable domain in full, with the rest retrieved from reference TRBV5-1 and TRBJ1-1, is KAGVTQTPRYLIKTRGQQVTLSCSPISGHRSVSWYQQTPGQGLQFLFEYFSETQRNKGNFPGRFSGRQFSNSRSEMNVSTLELGDSALYLCASTIDYDRDDTEAFFGQGTRLTVV.

The J gene is TRBJ2-1, the V gene TRBV29-1; 12 nucleotides agree with TRBD1. Germline V lookup: CDR1 SQVTM, CDR2 ANQGSEA. There are 14 residues in the CDR3. Trimming removed 5 bases from V and 7 bases from J; junction bases left unmatched: 6. CDR3 loop: CSVLGQGALNEQFF. As DNA, the CDR3 is TGCAGCGTTTTGGGACAGGGGGCCCTTAATGAGCAGTTCTTC.

The chain joins TRBV7-3 to TRBJ2-1; the D gene is possibly TRBD2 (6 bases). CDR3 length equals 11 residues. With 5 bases removed from V and 15 bases from J, the gap between germline ends came to 14 bases. Germline V gene data show CDR1 as SGHTA and CDR2 as FQGTGA. In DNA, the CDR3 is TGTGCCAGCAGCCTCGGGGACTCCCTGTTCTTC. Encoded protein: CASSLGDSLFF.

The genes are TRBV6-6 and TRBJ1-1; the D gene is possibly TRBD1 (6 bases). Germline CDR1 and CDR2: MNHNY and SVGAGI (reference sequence). The length of the CDR3 is 14 residues. Trimming removed 6 bases from V and 4 bases from J, with 15 bases in between. This CDR3 is CASSFHREGTEAFF. CDR3 sequence (DNA): TGTGCCAGCAGCTTCCACAGGGAGGGCACTGAAGCTTTCTTT.

The V call is TRBV5-1, the J call TRBJ2-5, with a tentative D call TRBD1 (6 bases). Trimming left V 3 bases short and J 0 bases short, with 9 bases between. The CDR3 runs 14 residues. CDR1 and CDR2 from the germline V gene are SGHRS and YFSETQ. Here the CDR3 DNA reads TGCGCCAGCAGCTCGACAGGTTACCAAGAGACCCAGTACTTC. Translation gives CASSSTGYQETQYF.

This rearrangement joins TRBV5-1 to TRBJ2-7, with 7 positions matching TRBD2. This CDR3 has 16 residues. In germline, CDR1 is SGHRS, CDR2 YFSETQ. Unmatched junction bases numbered 10, after V lost 0 bases and J lost 4 bases. The CDR3 spells CASSLGEGGPGYEQYF. In nucleotides, the CDR3 is TGCGCCAGCAGCTTGGGAGAGGGAGGGCCGGGTTACGAGCAGTACTTC.

This clone was observed a few times. The gene calls are TRBV7-3 and TRBJ2-2; 8 bases map to TRBD2. CDR3 length: 14 amino acids. Trimming removed 4 bases from V and 7 bases from J; junction bases left unmatched: 5. Germline assignment: CDR1 SGHTA and CDR2 FQGTGA. The CDR3 DNA reads TGTGCCAGCAGCTCGGGAGGGCCTGGCGGGGAGCTGTTTTTT. Residues: CASSSGGPGGELFF.

This clone turned up a few times. The chain employs TRBV19 and TRBJ2-1, with 12 positions matching TRBD2. Trimming at V came to 6 bases and at J to 6 bases, leaving 6 bases not matched to a gene. The CDR3 consists of 15 residues. The germline V gene encodes CDR1 LNHDA and CDR2 SQIVND (reference sequence). The CDR3 bases are TGTGCCAGTAGGCGGACTAGCGGGGCCCTCAATGAGCAGTTCTTC. Translation gives CASRRTSGALNEQFF.

CDR3 bases: TGTGCCAGCACAGAGTGGGTGAACACTGAAGCTTTCTTT. This gives the protein CASTEWVNTEAFF. The chain links TRBV18 to TRBJ1-1; D unclear. V was pared by 8 bases and J by 0 bases, with 10 bases between. Germline V gene lookup returns CDR1 KGHSH and CDR2 LQKENI. This CDR3 contains 13 residues.

This sequence joins TRBV6-1 and TRBJ2-7, with 9 bases matching TRBD2. The CDR3 totals 16 residues. V lost 0 bases to trimming and J lost 0 bases; unmatched junction nucleotides: 3. Germline V gene lookup returns CDR1 MNHNS and CDR2 SASEGT. In nucleotides, the CDR3 is TGTGCCAGCAGTGAAGCCTGGACTAGCGACTCCTACGAGCAGTACTTC. Amino acid sequence: CASSEAWTSDSYEQYF.

The chain joins TRBV9 to TRBJ2-3; 15 positions match TRBD2. CDR1 and CDR2 (germline): SGDLS, YYNGEE. After removal of 4 bases from V and 4 bases from J, the junction contained 10 bases not matched to a gene. The CDR3 contains 18 residues. The CDR3 is CASSRTSGGVEPSDTQYF. CDR3 DNA: TGTGCCAGCAGCCGGACTAGCGGGGGGGTCGAGCCGTCAGATACGCAGTATTTT.

This chain links TRBV30 with TRBJ2-7, with D possibly TRBD2 on 6 matching bases. Germline V gene data show CDR1 as GTSNPN and CDR2 as SVGIG (reference sequence). V was clipped by 5 bases and J by 0 bases, with 8 bases between them. The CDR3 has 12 amino acids. The DNA of the CDR3 is TGTGCCTGGGGGGGGAGCTCCTACGAGCAGTACTTC. Translation: CAWGGSSYEQYF.

The rearrangement joins TRBV28 to TRBJ2-7; 7 bases are shared with TRBD1. CDR3 length equals 14 residues. Trimming took 6 bases from V and 6 from J; bases not matched to a gene: 11. Germline assignment: CDR1 MDHEN and CDR2 SYDVKM. CDR3 sequence: CASSKHGTVSEQYF. In DNA form, the CDR3 reads TGTGCCAGCAGCAAACACGGGACAGTAAGCGAGCAGTACTTC.